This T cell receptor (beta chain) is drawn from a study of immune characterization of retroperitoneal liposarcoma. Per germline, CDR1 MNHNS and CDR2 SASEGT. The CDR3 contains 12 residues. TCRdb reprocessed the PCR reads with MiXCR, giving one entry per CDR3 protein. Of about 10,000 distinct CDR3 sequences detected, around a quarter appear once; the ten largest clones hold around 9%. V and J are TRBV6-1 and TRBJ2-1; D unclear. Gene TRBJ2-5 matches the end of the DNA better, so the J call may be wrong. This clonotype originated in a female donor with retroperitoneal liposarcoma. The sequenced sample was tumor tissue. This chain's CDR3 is CASSPVGETQYF. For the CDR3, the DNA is TGTGCCAGCAGCCCCGTTGGGGAGACCCAGTACTTC.